Each of the 27 T cell receptor beta chains below was sequenced from the same sample in a study of beta chain features in type 1 diabetes (dated by TCRdb to between 2017 and 2018). Libraries were built with the immunoSEQ multiplex PCR assay. The High Capacity cDNA Reverse Transcription Kit was used to reverse transcribe all of the isolated RNA, meaning that expressed TCRB transcripts were what got sequenced. This is the immuneACCESS table as TCRdb keeps it, with only in-frame sequences that have V and J called. A part of the clones is gone; compared with another copy, unresolved V genes explain less than half, and the rest is unexplained. This sample gives about 280,000 clones in total; about 15% of them show up just once. In total, the top ten clones hold 0.015% of the sample. Study-wide findings and limitations: Type 1 diabetes patients showed a moderate but significant shortening of TCRB CDR3 length in all four CD4+ subsets.

These receptors' targets are unknown. The sample comprised naive CD4+ T cells from blood. Sample cell subset or site, as interpreted from the label and publication: true naive CD4+ T cells. Receptors originate from a young man with type 1 diabetes.

This clone has a single count. The rearrangement uses TRBV9 and TRBJ2-2; 7 nucleotides agree with TRBD2. This CDR3 has 15 amino acids. With V trimmed by 4 bases and J by 7 bases, 10 bases remained unmatched. Germline loops: CDR1 SGDLS, CDR2 YYNGEE. CDR3 nucleotide sequence: TGTGCCAGCAGCCCAGGCGGGAGTCGGATCGGGGAGCTGTTTTTT. Protein product: CASSPGGSRIGELFF.

The chain employs TRBV29-1 and TRBJ2-3; D may be TRBD2 (6 bases). CDR3 length: 13 amino acids. Trimming shortened V by 7 bases and J by 2 bases, and 13 bases separated the two germline ends. Germline V lookup: CDR1 SQVTM, CDR2 ANQGSEA. The CDR3 DNA is TGCAGCGCCCAGGGACTTCTCACAGATACGCAGTATTTT. Encoded protein: CSAQGLLTDTQYF.

This clone was detected only a few times. This sequence joins TRBV7-9 and TRBJ2-1; 9 bases are a match to TRBD2. The CDR3 consists of 14 residues. V gave up 6 bases and J gave up 8 bases; unmatched junction bases: 8. The V gene's germline CDR1 is SEHNR and CDR2 FQNEAQ (reference sequence). The CDR3 sequence is CASSRAGGFDEQFF. The CDR3 region has the DNA TGTGCCAGCAGTCGGGCGGGAGGGTTCGATGAGCAGTTCTTC.

The V gene is TRBV10-3, the J gene TRBJ1-3, with 7 bases identical to TRBD1. The CDR3 covers 14 residues. Trimming at V came to 6 bases and at J to 0 bases, leaving 2 bases not matched to a gene. Germline CDR1 ENHRY, CDR2 SYGVKD. The chain's CDR3 is CAIRGDSSGNTIYF. The CDR3 region has the DNA TGTGCCATCAGGGGGGACAGCTCTGGAAACACCATATATTTT.

This clone was detected only a few times. This chain links TRBV10-3 with TRBJ2-1; D is perhaps TRBD2 (5 bases). CDR1 and CDR2 (germline): ENHRY, SYGVKD. The CDR3 is made up of 17 amino acids. The germline V and J ends were trimmed by 6 bases and 0 bases, with 18 bases remaining between them. This chain's CDR3 is CAISSQAPGSSYNEQFF. The CDR3 DNA reads as TGTGCCATCAGCTCCCAGGCCCCGGGGAGCTCCTACAATGAGCAGTTCTTC.

This clone was observed a handful of times. The chain recombines TRBV15 with TRBJ2-3, with TRBD1 as a possible D gene (5 bases). Looked up from germline, CDR1 is LNHNV and CDR2 is YYDKDF (reference sequence). Trimming left V 0 bases short and J 4 bases short, with 8 bases between. CDR3 size: 14 residues. CDR3 in amino acids: CATSRDPGPDTQYF. Here the CDR3 DNA reads TGTGCCACCAGCAGAGATCCAGGGCCAGATACGCAGTATTTT.

This chain links TRBV19 with TRBJ2-4, with 7 bases matching TRBD2. Germline V gene data show CDR1 as LNHDA and CDR2 as SQIVND (reference sequence). The CDR3 sequence is 16 residues long. The ends lost 6 bases at V and 3 bases at J; junction bases unmatched: 11. CDR3 sequence reads: CASSPYRGDVKNIQYF. CDR3 sequence (DNA): TGTGCCAGTAGCCCCTACCGGGGGGATGTCAAAAACATTCAGTACTTC.

This clone was recorded a few times. The chain combines TRBV28 with TRBJ2-3; D perhaps matches TRBD2 (5 bases). This CDR3 contains 13 residues. V was shortened by 8 bases and J by 4 bases, with 13 bases between the two germline ends. Looked up from germline, CDR1 is MDHEN and CDR2 is SYDVKM. The CDR3 loop reads CASLGEGADTQYF. The CDR3 coding sequence is TGTGCCAGCCTCGGAGAGGGTGCAGATACGCAGTATTTT.

This clone was found a few times. The chain is built from TRBV6-1 and TRBJ1-1, with a possible D match to TRBD1 (6 bases). CDR1 and CDR2 from the germline V gene are MNHNS and SASEGT. The CDR3 loop spans 13 amino acids. The V gene lost 6 bases and the J gene lost 1 base, with 9 bases spanning the gap. In DNA form, the CDR3 reads TGTGCCAGCAGGCAGGGACAGAACACTGAAGCTTTCTTT. Encoded protein: CASRQGQNTEAFF.

This clone was picked up a small number of times. The rearrangement joins TRBV6-5 to TRBJ2-7, with D maybe TRBD2 (6 bases). Germline-derived CDR1 and CDR2 are MNHEY and SVGAGI. The CDR3 totals 14 residues. Trimming stripped 0 bases from V and 5 bases from J, with 11 bases between. CDR3 coding DNA: TGTGCCAGCAGTTACTCAGGCGGGGCGAACGAGCAGTACTTC. This gives the protein CASSYSGGANEQYF.

The chain employs TRBV18 and TRBJ1-1, with a possible D match to TRBD1 (5 bases). V lost 3 bases to trimming and J lost 2 bases, with 13 bases between them. Per germline, CDR1 KGHSH and CDR2 LQKENI. The CDR3 loop spans 15 amino acids. The chain's CDR3 is CASSPYRSENTEAFF. The CDR3 DNA follows: TGTGCCAGCTCACCGTACAGGAGCGAAAACACTGAAGCTTTCTTT.

J is TRBJ1-2 and V is TRBV28; no definite D call. V lost 10 bases to trimming and J lost 2 bases, with 5 bases between them. CDR1 is MDHEN and CDR2 is SYDVKM in the germline V gene. The CDR3 is 10 amino acids. The CDR3 DNA is TGTGCCACGTCGAACTATGGCTACACCTTC. Translating gives CATSNYGYTF.

This clone was detected only a few times. The chain employs TRBV2 and TRBJ1-3; the D is unclear. The germline V and J ends were trimmed by 7 bases and 3 bases, with 7 bases remaining between them. CDR3 length: 12 residues. Germline values: CDR1 SNHLY, CDR2 FYNNEI. The CDR3: CASISYGNTIYF. In nucleotides, the CDR3 is TGTGCCAGCATCAGTTATGGAAACACCATATATTTT.

This clone was seen a few times. The chain joins TRBV7-2 to TRBJ2-7; D perhaps matches TRBD2 (5 bases). The V and J ends lost 8 bases and 2 bases respectively, with 22 bases between them. The CDR3 length is 16 residues. The V gene's germline CDR1 is SGHTA and CDR2 FQGNSA. The CDR3 loop reads CASAPLRAGVTYEQYF. In DNA, the CDR3 is TGTGCCAGCGCCCCCCTGAGGGCAGGCGTTACCTACGAGCAGTACTTC.

A few counts support this clone. The chain uses TRBV5-1 and TRBJ2-7; tentatively, D is TRBD1 (6 bases). From germline, CDR1 is SGHRS and CDR2 YFSETQ. Trimming removed 4 bases from V and 4 bases from J, with 18 bases in between. The CDR3 has 15 amino acids. As DNA, the CDR3 is TGCGCCAGCAGCCCTCGAGGTGAGGGGGTGTACGAGCAGTACTTC. It translates to CASSPRGEGVYEQYF. The variable domain in full, with the rest retrieved from reference TRBV5-1 and TRBJ2-7, is KAGVTQTPRYLIKTRGQQVTLSCSPISGHRSVSWYQQTPGQGLQFLFEYFSETQRNKGNFPGRFSGRQFSNSRSEMNVSTLELGDSALYLCASSPRGEGVYEQYFGPGTRLTVT.

This clone was observed a few times. This sequence joins TRBV5-1 and TRBJ2-3; 7 bases map to TRBD1. This CDR3 is 13 amino acids long. The germline V gene encodes CDR1 SGHRS and CDR2 YFSETQ. V was pared by 3 bases and J by 3 bases, with 1 base of the junction left unmatched. In nucleotides, the CDR3 is TGCGCCAGCAGCTCGGACAGGACAGATACGCAGTATTTT. Translation: CASSSDRTDTQYF. Combining the CDR3 with reference TRBV5-1 and TRBJ2-3 gives the whole variable domain KAGVTQTPRYLIKTRGQQVTLSCSPISGHRSVSWYQQTPGQGLQFLFEYFSETQRNKGNFPGRFSGRQFSNSRSEMNVSTLELGDSALYLCASSSDRTDTQYFGPGTRLTVL.

This clone was observed a handful of times. The rearrangement uses TRBV30 and TRBJ2-1; D might be TRBD2 (7 bases). Per the germline V gene, CDR1 is GTSNPN and CDR2 is SVGIG (reference sequence). Trimming removed 0 bases from V and 2 bases from J, with 11 bases in between. CDR3 length equals 15 residues. CDR3 amino acids: CAWSVNGGPYNEQFF. The CDR3 coding sequence is TGTGCCTGGAGTGTTAACGGGGGGCCCTACAATGAGCAGTTCTTC.

The V gene is TRBV28, the J gene TRBJ2-4; D perhaps matches TRBD1 (6 bases). Germline V CDR1 and CDR2: MDHEN, SYDVKM. The CDR3 covers 14 residues. V lost 11 bases and J 0 bases, leaving 14 bases between the germline ends. The DNA of the CDR3 is TGTGCCGCAGGGGCAGAACTAGCCAAAAACATTCAGTACTTC. This gives the protein CAAGAELAKNIQYF.

This clone showed up just a few times. CDR3 DNA: TGTGCCAGCAGTTTCGGGGGGCGCGGCTATGGCTACACCTTC. The encoded protein is CASSFGGRGYGYTF. V gene TRBV28 combines with J gene TRBJ1-2; D is perhaps TRBD1 (6 bases). Trimming stripped 3 bases from V and 4 bases from J, with 12 bases between. The CDR3 is made up of 14 amino acids. Germline lookup yields CDR1 MDHEN and CDR2 SYDVKM.

The chain combines TRBV5-6 with TRBJ2-7; the match to TRBD1 covers 7 bases. CDR3 length: 14 residues. Germline-derived CDR1 and CDR2 are SGHDT and YYEEEE. The J segment lost 2 bases and the V segment lost 1 base, leaving 3 bases of the junction unmatched. In DNA, the CDR3 is TGTGCCAGCAGCTTGAACAGGGGACCCTACGAGCAGTACTTC. Translating it yields CASSLNRGPYEQYF.

Written as DNA, the CDR3 is TGCAGCGTTGAGGACAGTTTCACCGGGGAGCTGTTTTTT. Translating it yields CSVEDSFTGELFF. V gene TRBV29-1 combines with J gene TRBJ2-2, with D possibly being TRBD1 (6 bases). The V end was cut by 3 bases, the J end by 4 bases, with 9 bases between. This CDR3 has 13 amino acids. CDR1 and CDR2 (germline): SQVTM, ANQGSEA.

This clone was picked up a small number of times. The germline gene is not matched at one end of the junction; a read error may be the cause. The chain's CDR3 is CAWRGPGLAPHF. The CDR3 region has the DNA TGTGCCTGGAGGGGACCGGGACTGGCTCCCCACTTC. The rearrangement links TRBV30 to TRBJ2-7, with D perhaps matching TRBD2 (6 bases). CDR1 and CDR2 (germline): GTSNPN, SVGIG (reference sequence). This CDR3 is built from 12 residues.

This clone has only a few counts. This chain uses TRBV6-5 with TRBJ1-1; unclear D gene. Germline V gene data show CDR1 as MNHEY and CDR2 as SVGAGI. The CDR3 runs to 14 residues. V gave up 2 bases and J gave up 3 bases, with 10 bases separating them. The CDR3 DNA sequence: TGTGCCAGCAGTTACCGCGGCCAGCACACTGAAGCTTTCTTT. The encoded protein is CASSYRGQHTEAFF.

The chain employs TRBV5-1 and TRBJ1-5; D gene ambiguous. This CDR3 region has 13 residues. V was trimmed by 0 bases and J by 9 bases, leaving 10 bases between them. CDR1 and CDR2 (germline): SGHRS, YFSETQ. The CDR3 nucleotides read TGCGCCAGCAGCTTGGCACCCGAGGGGCCCCAGCATTTT. Protein: CASSLAPEGPQHF. The variable domain in full, with the rest retrieved from reference TRBV5-1 and TRBJ1-5, is KAGVTQTPRYLIKTRGQQVTLSCSPISGHRSVSWYQQTPGQGLQFLFEYFSETQRNKGNFPGRFSGRQFSNSRSEMNVSTLELGDSALYLCASSLAPEGPQHFGDGTRLSIL.

This chain connects TRBV28 to TRBJ1-6; the D gene is possibly TRBD1 (5 bases). V was pared by 3 bases and J by 8 bases, with 8 bases between. Germline CDR1 and CDR2: MDHEN and SYDVKM. This CDR3 has 13 amino acids. Written as DNA, the CDR3 is TGTGCCAGCAGTTTGCGGGGACATTCACCCCTCCACTTT. Translating gives CASSLRGHSPLHF.

The chain carries TRBV4-3 and TRBJ2-2, with D possibly matching TRBD1 (5 bases). V was trimmed by 3 bases and J by 2 bases, leaving 16 bases between them. CDR1 and CDR2 (germline): LGHNA, YSLEER. The CDR3 has 17 residues. CDR3 DNA sequence: TGCGCCAGCAGCCAGTCACCGGCAGGACAAAACACCGGGGAGCTGTTTTTT. This sequence encodes CASSQSPAGQNTGELFF.

This clone has just a few counts. V and J are TRBV28 and TRBJ2-1; D is perhaps TRBD1 (7 bases). The CDR3 is made up of 13 amino acids. Germline CDR1 MDHEN, CDR2 SYDVKM. Trimming took off 6 bases at V and 12 bases at J, with 18 bases between the two ends. The CDR3 bases are TGTGCCAGCAGCCCAGGGGGGACAATTGTGCAGTTCTTC. Its translation: CASSPGGTIVQFF. The entire variable domain, with the rest obtained from reference TRBV28 and TRBJ2-1, is as follows: DVKVTQSSRYLVKRTGEKVFLECVQDMDHENMFWYRQDPGLGLRLIYFSYDVKMKEKGDIPEGYSVSREKKERFSLILESASTNQTSMYLCASSPGGTIVQFFGPGTRLTVL.